The TCR beta chain described here comes from a study of cytomegalovirus exposure and HLA in healthy donors. General study results and limits: In vitro, three CMV-associated chains proved specific for CMV antigens. Within an earlier analysis, most TCR beta V segments proved productive either about 87% or about 30% of the time.

Concerning this clone itself: Antigen specificity is unknown.

PCR involved 60 Vbeta and 13 Jbeta primers. Sequenced by immunoSEQ multiplex PCR; TCRdb stores in-frame clones only, minus some. Among roughly 110,000 clones listed, 55% to 75% were seen once. The CDR3 totals 12 residues. The ends lost 5 bases at V and 9 bases at J; junction bases unmatched: 6. CDR1 is MNHEY, CDR2 SVGAGI, per germline. Sequenced input: PBMCs. The chain recombines TRBV6-5 with TRBJ2-7; TRBD1 agrees at 8 bases. The receptor's source is a man aged 30 to 45 in good health and CMV-seropositive. The CDR3 coding sequence is TGTGCCAGCAGTCGCCCAGGGGGCGGGCAGTACTTC. Residues: CASSRPGGGQYF.